This record concerns one TCR beta chain sequence. Its cognate antigen is unknown. Germline V gene sequence: CDR1 SQVTM, CDR2 ANQGSEA. The CDR3 has 12 residues. Deletions cut 7 bases from V and 10 bases from J, with 17 bases between. TCRdb reprocessed the RT-PCR reads via MiXCR and lists one record per CDR3 protein. The sample records about 520,000 distinct CDR3 sequences, less than 30% being singletons. This entry comes from a study of response to subunit inactivated influenza vaccine. Whole-study results and caveats: A suggestion made by the authors is that each seasonal influenza vaccination recruits few new T cells.

V and J are TRBV29-1 and TRBJ2-1; D might be TRBD1 (6 bases). Sequenced material: CD4+ T cells sorted from PBMCs, taken roughly 5 days after vaccination. The clonotype comes from a middle-aged man who received an inactivated influenza vaccine. Written as DNA, the CDR3 is TGCAGCGGGGAAGACAGGTTCTTCGAGCAGTTCTTC. This gives the protein CSGEDRFFEQFF.